This passage covers 32 T cell receptor beta chains from one sample sequenced in a study of shared clonotypes between healthy human individuals. Terminally differentiated effector memory CD45RA+ cells were excluded by CCR7 positive selection of CD45RO-negative cells. Libraries were prepared by immunoSEQ multiplex PCR; TCRdb keeps only in-frame clonotypes and omits some of them. The table lists about 2.2 million clones, 80% to 95% of them singletons. Input material: naive CD8+ T cells from PBMCs. The receptors come from a man aged 18 to 29 in good health. Some clones in this sample may be carry-over from other donors' samples.

The genes are TRBV6-5 and TRBJ2-3; 7 bases match TRBD2. V lost 8 bases, J lost 3 bases, and 11 bases stayed unmatched. The CDR3 consists of 15 residues. CDR1 is MNHEY, CDR2 SVGAGI, per germline. The CDR3 loop reads CASARGVLGTDTQYF. The CDR3 DNA reads as TGTGCCAGCGCCCGGGGGGTATTAGGGACAGATACGCAGTATTTT.

The genes are TRBV28 and TRBJ2-3; D is undetermined. The CDR3 is 13 residues long. V gave up 5 bases and J gave up 6 bases, with 12 bases separating them. The germline V gene has CDR1 MDHEN and CDR2 SYDVKM. CDR3 region: CASSPNQFDTQYF. CDR3 nucleotides: TGTGCCAGCAGTCCCAACCAGTTCGATACGCAGTATTTT.

The gene calls are TRBV19 and TRBJ2-1; 10 bases align to TRBD2. The CDR3 consists of 15 residues. Per the germline V gene, CDR1 is LNHDA and CDR2 is SQIVND (reference sequence). J lost 9 bases, V lost 1 base, and 6 bases had no gene match. CDR3 residues: CASSIALAGYREQFF. The CDR3 coding sequence is TGTGCCAGTAGTATAGCACTAGCGGGATATCGTGAGCAGTTCTTC.

This clone was counted a few times. V usage is TRBV2 and J usage is TRBJ1-5; D is undetermined. V was trimmed by 5 bases and J by 1 base, leaving 6 bases between them. Per germline, CDR1 SNHLY and CDR2 FYNNEI. This CDR3 has 13 residues. CDR3 sequence reads: CASSYMSNQPQHF. For the CDR3, the DNA is TGTGCCAGCAGTTACATGAGCAATCAGCCCCAGCATTTT.

This clone was detected only once. The rearrangement links TRBV28 to TRBJ2-3, with 8 bases aligning to TRBD1. There are 15 residues in the CDR3. V trimming: 3 bases; J trimming: 4 bases; junction bases outside the gene matches: 6. Germline V gene data show CDR1 as MDHEN and CDR2 as SYDVKM. This chain's CDR3 is CASSFPKQGADTQYF. In DNA, the CDR3 is TGTGCCAGCAGTTTCCCCAAACAGGGGGCAGATACGCAGTATTTT. Full variable domain (outside the CDR3, taken from reference TRBV28 and TRBJ2-3): DVKVTQSSRYLVKRTGEKVFLECVQDMDHENMFWYRQDPGLGLRLIYFSYDVKMKEKGDIPEGYSVSREKKERFSLILESASTNQTSMYLCASSFPKQGADTQYFGPGTRLTVL.

V gene TRBV30 combines with J gene TRBJ2-1; 7 bases align to TRBD2. Germline CDR1 is GTSNPN and CDR2 is SVGIG (reference sequence). The CDR3 has 16 residues. Unmatched junction bases numbered 7, after V lost 0 bases and J lost 2 bases. The CDR3 reads CAWSVLAGVPYNEQFF. CDR3 DNA: TGTGCCTGGAGTGTACTGGCGGGAGTCCCCTACAATGAGCAGTTCTTC.

The chain couples TRBV5-8 to TRBJ2-1; 8 positions agree with TRBD2. Germline-derived CDR1 and CDR2 are SGHTS and YDEGEE. The CDR3 has 16 amino acids. V shed 0 bases, J shed 10 bases, and the junction held 12 bases outside the gene matches. This CDR3 reads CASSLAGLERAYEQFF. The CDR3 DNA is TGTGCCAGCAGCTTGGCGGGACTAGAAAGGGCGTACGAGCAGTTCTTC.

The chain recombines TRBV15 with TRBJ2-5, with TRBD2 as a possible D gene (5 bases). CDR3 length: 16 amino acids. With 5 bases removed from V and 5 bases from J, the gap between germline ends came to 21 bases. In germline, CDR1 is LNHNV, CDR2 YYDKDF (reference sequence). The CDR3 DNA sequence: TGTGCCACCAGCCACCCGAGGGCCAACGGGTGGGAGACCCAGTACTTC. As protein: CATSHPRANGWETQYF.

V and J are TRBV6-5 and TRBJ1-4, with 8 bases that match TRBD1. J gave up 3 bases and V 5 bases, and 2 bases lay outside the gene matches. The CDR3 has 14 amino acids. Per germline, CDR1 MNHEY and CDR2 SVGAGI. CDR3 nucleotides: TGTGCCAGCAGTCGGACAGGGCCTAATGAAAAACTGTTTTTT. The encoded protein is CASSRTGPNEKLFF.

The genes are TRBV9 and TRBJ2-7, with 10 bases fitting TRBD2. The germline V gene encodes CDR1 SGDLS and CDR2 YYNGEE. V shed 3 bases, J shed 2 bases, and the junction held 8 bases outside the gene matches. There are 16 residues in the CDR3. CDR3 in amino acids: CASSASGTSAPYEQYF. CDR3 DNA: TGTGCCAGCAGCGCCTCCGGGACTAGCGCGCCCTACGAGCAGTACTTC.

This sequence joins TRBV2 and TRBJ2-7; 7 nucleotides match TRBD2. This CDR3 spans 14 amino acids. The V segment lost 7 bases and the J segment 2 bases; nucleotides outside the gene matches: 8. The germline gives CDR1 SNHLY, CDR2 FYNNEI. CDR3 protein: CASMGRTRAYEQYF. The CDR3 coding sequence is TGTGCCAGCATGGGGAGGACTAGAGCCTACGAGCAGTACTTC.

This clone was observed once. This rearrangement joins TRBV27 to TRBJ2-7; 8 bases line up with TRBD1. V shed 6 bases and J 6 bases; nucleotides not matched to a gene: 13. The CDR3 runs 15 residues. The germline V gene encodes CDR1 MNHEY and CDR2 SMNVEV (reference sequence). The CDR3 sequence is CASSQGPPTGAEQYF. CDR3 DNA: TGTGCCAGCAGCCAAGGCCCACCGACAGGGGCCGAGCAGTACTTC.

This chain links TRBV12-5 with TRBJ1-1; perhaps TRBD1 as D (5 bases). CDR1 is LGHNT and CDR2 is FRNRAP in the germline V gene. This CDR3 is 16 amino acids long. Trimming removed 0 bases at V and 2 bases at J, with 13 bases between. In DNA, the CDR3 is TGTGCTAGTGGTTTGGTAATTCAGGGACTCAACACTGAAGCTTTCTTT. It encodes CASGLVIQGLNTEAFF.

The V call is TRBV5-4, the J call TRBJ2-7; TRBD2 matches 14 bases. The V segment lost 4 bases and the J segment 3 bases; nucleotides outside the gene matches: 12. CDR3 length: 18 amino acids. CDR1 and CDR2 from the germline V gene are SGHNT and YYREEE (reference sequence). As DNA, the CDR3 is TGTGCCAGCAGCCCGAAGACTAGCGGGAGGGCCGGTCTCTACGAGCAGTACTTC. It is translated as CASSPKTSGRAGLYEQYF.

The chain is built from TRBV7-6 and TRBJ2-5; D remains ambiguous. The CDR3 is 16 residues long. Germline V gene data show CDR1 as SGHVS and CDR2 as FNYEAQ. Between the trimmed V and J ends, which lost 0 bases and 3 bases, there was a span of 14 bases. The CDR3 region is CASSLAQLPGEETQYF. As DNA, the CDR3 is TGTGCCAGCAGCTTAGCTCAATTACCTGGGGAAGAGACCCAGTACTTC.

Only one count was recorded for this clone. The genes are TRBV5-4 and TRBJ2-5, with 9 bases identical to TRBD1. This CDR3 is built from 15 residues. Looked up from germline, CDR1 is SGHNT and CDR2 is YYREEE (reference sequence). Trimming took 0 bases from V and 5 from J; bases not matched to a gene: 5. The chain's CDR3 is CASSLGQGGRETQYF. The CDR3 nucleotides read TGTGCCAGCAGCTTGGGACAGGGGGGTAGGGAGACCCAGTACTTC. The whole variable domain, filled in from reference TRBV5-4 and TRBJ2-5, reads ETGVTQSPTHLIKTRGQQVTLRCSSQSGHNTVSWYQQALGQGPQFIFQYYREEENGRGNFPPRFSGLQFPNYSSELNVNALELDDSALYLCASSLGQGGRETQYFGPGTRLLVL.

The chain couples TRBV28 to TRBJ1-1; tentative D call: TRBD1 (5 bases). The length of the CDR3 is 14 residues. V gave up 10 bases and J gave up 1 base, with 16 bases separating them. Germline V gene sequence: CDR1 MDHEN, CDR2 SYDVKM. The DNA for the CDR3 is TGTGCCACCAGAGGGGAATTTTCGAACACTGAAGCTTTCTTT. Protein product: CATRGEFSNTEAFF.

This chain connects TRBV7-2 to TRBJ2-1; 13 nucleotides line up with TRBD2. J gave up 4 bases and V 5 bases, and 2 bases lay outside the gene matches. This CDR3 is 15 amino acids long. Germline V gene lookup returns CDR1 SGHTA and CDR2 FQGNSA. The DNA of the CDR3 is TGTGCCAGCAGCATACTAGCGGGAGGGTACAATGAGCAGTTCTTC. This sequence encodes CASSILAGGYNEQFF.

J is TRBJ2-1 and V is TRBV30; a possible D gene is TRBD1 (5 bases). V lost 0 bases and J lost 0, with 15 bases in between. This CDR3 has 17 residues. CDR1 and CDR2 (germline): GTSNPN, SVGIG (reference sequence). CDR3: CAWSVWGGPSSYNEQFF. As DNA, the CDR3 is TGTGCCTGGAGTGTGTGGGGCGGCCCGAGCTCCTACAATGAGCAGTTCTTC.

CDR3 nucleotide sequence: TGCAGCGTTGAACACAGGAGGGACTATGGCTACACCTTC. Its protein is CSVEHRRDYGYTF. The chain is built from TRBV29-1 and TRBJ1-2, with D possibly TRBD1 on 5 matching bases. Germline CDR1 SQVTM, CDR2 ANQGSEA. Trimming removed 2 bases from V and 3 bases from J, with 10 bases in between. This CDR3 has 13 residues.

The rearrangement links TRBV5-1 to TRBJ1-2; possible D gene TRBD1, 5 bases. V was shortened by 4 bases and J by 2 bases, with 15 bases between the two germline ends. This CDR3 is built from 15 residues. Germline V CDR1 and CDR2: SGHRS, YFSETQ. CDR3 residues: CASSMSRDGNYGYTF. As DNA, the CDR3 is TGCGCCAGCAGCATGTCCCGGGACGGCAACTATGGCTACACCTTC.

This clone occurred once. The chain has TRBV28 and TRBJ2-1; D perhaps matches TRBD2 (6 bases). This CDR3 comprises 13 residues. The germline gives CDR1 MDHEN, CDR2 SYDVKM. V lost 2 bases and J lost 8, with 10 bases in between. This CDR3 is CASSLLWGDEQFF. CDR3 sequence (DNA): TGTGCCAGCAGTTTACTATGGGGGGATGAGCAGTTCTTC.

The chain employs TRBV7-8 and TRBJ2-1; TRBD1 matches 9 bases. The CDR3 length is 15 residues. The J segment lost 3 bases and the V segment lost 5 bases, leaving 5 bases of the junction unmatched. Germline V gene data show CDR1 as SGHVS and CDR2 as FQNEAQ. This chain's CDR3 is CASSPRDRDYNEQFF. CDR3 coding DNA: TGTGCCAGCAGCCCACGGGACAGGGACTACAATGAGCAGTTCTTC. Full variable domain (rest looked up from reference TRBV7-8 and TRBJ2-1): GAGVSQSPRYKVAKRGQDVALRCDPISGHVSLFWYQQALGQGPEFLTYFQNEAQLDKSGLPSDRFFAERPEGSVSTLKIQRTQQEDSAVYLCASSPRDRDYNEQFFGPGTRLTVL.

The rearrangement links TRBV27 to TRBJ2-7; D possibly corresponds to TRBD1 (6 bases). Germline assignment: CDR1 MNHEY and CDR2 SMNVEV (reference sequence). The length of the CDR3 is 14 residues. Trimming left V 2 bases short and J 5 bases short, with 13 bases between. CDR3 region: CASSLKAGVHEQYF. In DNA, the CDR3 is TGTGCCAGCAGTTTAAAGGCAGGGGTCCACGAGCAGTACTTC.

The V gene is TRBV15, the J gene TRBJ2-1; 7 nucleotides agree with TRBD1. The CDR3 is 16 amino acids. The germline CDR1 and CDR2 sequences are LNHNV and YYDKDF (reference sequence). J was trimmed by 4 bases and V by 5 bases; bases with no gene match: 11. The CDR3 region has the DNA TGTGCCACCAGCGTTACCGGGACAGTAAGATACAATGAGCAGTTCTTC. This translates into CATSVTGTVRYNEQFF.

V gene TRBV9 combines with J gene TRBJ1-1; 7 bases agree with TRBD1. The CDR3 extends over 18 amino acids. Losses at the gene ends were 9 bases for V and 0 bases for J; bases not matched to a gene: 20. Germline values: CDR1 SGDLS, CDR2 YYNGEE. This CDR3 reads CATRALGTVRTLNTEAFF. The CDR3 DNA is TGTGCCACCAGGGCACTGGGGACAGTGAGGACGTTGAACACTGAAGCTTTCTTT.

The chain is built from TRBV29-1 and TRBJ2-3; D is perhaps TRBD1 (6 bases). CDR1 and CDR2 (germline): SQVTM, ANQGSEA. Trimming pared 7 bases from V and 2 bases from J, leaving 19 bases between. This CDR3 has 15 residues. CDR3 sequence reads: CSANQQGWATDTQYF. The CDR3 nucleotides read TGCAGCGCGAATCAACAGGGATGGGCCACAGATACGCAGTATTTT.

The chain carries TRBV28 and TRBJ2-7; 7 nucleotides agree with TRBD1. Germline trimming cut 4 bases from V and 0 bases from J; bases unmatched to any gene: 12. Germline values: CDR1 MDHEN, CDR2 SYDVKM. The CDR3 is 17 amino acids. In DNA form, the CDR3 reads TGTGCCAGCAGTTGGGGGCTGTGGGACAGTAGCTCCTACGAGCAGTACTTC. Encoded protein: CASSWGLWDSSSYEQYF. Supplemented by reference TRBV28 and TRBJ2-7, the full variable domain reads DVKVTQSSRYLVKRTGEKVFLECVQDMDHENMFWYRQDPGLGLRLIYFSYDVKMKEKGDIPEGYSVSREKKERFSLILESASTNQTSMYLCASSWGLWDSSSYEQYFGPGTRLTVT.

The chain is built from TRBV6-1 and TRBJ2-7; no clear D. The germline V gene has CDR1 MNHNS and CDR2 SASEGT. This CDR3 has 12 residues. The V gene lost 8 bases and the J gene lost 4 bases, with 12 bases spanning the gap. The CDR3: CASLGDWYEQYF. For the CDR3, the DNA is TGTGCCAGCTTGGGTGATTGGTACGAGCAGTACTTC.

The chain has TRBV5-1 and TRBJ1-1; D may be TRBD1 (6 bases). The ends were cut back, 0 bases at V and 3 bases at J, with 15 bases in the middle. This CDR3 has 16 residues. In germline, CDR1 is SGHRS, CDR2 YFSETQ. CDR3 sequence reads: CASSLGRTASDTEAFF. The DNA of the CDR3 is TGCGCCAGCAGCTTGGGACGGACAGCATCGGACACTGAAGCTTTCTTT.

The gene calls are TRBV5-4 and TRBJ2-1; D may be TRBD2 (5 bases). Trimming pared 4 bases from V and 7 bases from J, leaving 21 bases between. CDR3 length: 16 residues. Germline V gene lookup returns CDR1 SGHNT and CDR2 YYREEE (reference sequence). This chain's CDR3 is CASSLDGGWAANEQFF. The CDR3 nucleotides are TGTGCCAGCAGCCTCGATGGCGGGTGGGCGGCGAATGAGCAGTTCTTC.

The chain recombines TRBV4-1 with TRBJ2-3; TRBD2 agrees at 9 bases. The junction had 4 bases not matched to a gene; V was cut back by 1 base and J by 2 bases. CDR1 MGHRA and CDR2 YSYEKL come from the germline V gene. This CDR3 has 16 residues. CDR3 coding DNA: TGCGCCAGCAGCCAAGGAGCGGGAGGCCTCACAGATACGCAGTATTTT. Translation gives CASSQGAGGLTDTQYF.